What follows describes a single T cell receptor beta chain. Stated time point: newly diagnosed, previously untreated cHL patient sample. Purified CD4+ T cells were obtained from thawed PBMCs through magnetic negative selection. Trimming took 10 bases from V and 9 from J; bases not matched to a gene: 8. CDR1 is ENHRY, CDR2 SYGVKD, per germline. The CDR3 contains 14 residues. The data belong to a study of PD-1 blockade in classical Hodgkin lymphoma. Clones were read by immunoSEQ multiplex PCR, and TCRdb kept only the in-frame ones, dropping some. The sample holds 25,000 to 35,000 clones, roughly 90% seen once.

The chain uses TRBV10-3 and TRBJ2-1; 14 positions match TRBD2. This TCR was sampled from a human donor with classical Hodgkin lymphoma. The specimen sequenced was CD4+ T cells from blood. CDR3 sequence: CATLHGTSGGEQFF. The DNA of the CDR3 is TGTGCCACCCTCCACGGGACTAGCGGGGGTGAGCAGTTCTTC.